A selection of T cell receptor beta chains follows, all from one sample in a study of T cell responses to AZD1222 COVID-19 vaccine. TCRdb's table, derived via immunoSEQ multiplex PCR, lists solely in-frame clones and lacks some. The sample lists over 100,000 clones, approximately 93% seen once, with around 5% in the top ten. The material was peripheral blood, obtained on day 0 of AZD1222 vaccination. The receptors here all came from an adult in good health. Each CDR3 is given with its conserved first and last residue. Fields, in order: V gene, J gene, D gene, clone size, CDR3 DNA, CDR3 protein. The D gene is left open where the match is weak. Rows may omit the clone size; those that give it use once, few, many or a size class.

TRBV29-1,TRBJ1-2,-,-,TGCAGCGTTGTGGGGGGGTCGGCCTACGGCTACACCTTC,CSVVGGSAYGYTF
TRBV11-2,TRBJ2-3,-,-,TGTGCCAGCAGCTTAGTAGGACAGTACACAGATACGCAGTATTTT,CASSLVGQYTDTQYF
TRBV7-2,TRBJ2-7,-,-,TGTGCCAGCAGCCGTGGTCACTCCCGCTACGAGCAGTACTTC,CASSRGHSRYEQYF
TRBV11-3,TRBJ2-5,-,-,TGTGCCAGCAGCTCAGGAGGGACTCCGCAGGAGACCCAGTACTTC,CASSSGGTPQETQYF
TRBV7-9,TRBJ2-1,-,-,TGTGCCAGCAGCTTAAAGGGTTCGCGAAACAATGAGCAGTTCTTC,CASSLKGSRNNEQFF
TRBV18,TRBJ2-7,TRBD2,-,TGTGCCAGCTCACCACCGGATTGGGGACTACCGACTTTC,CASSPPDWGLPTF
TRBV4-1,TRBJ2-1,TRBD2,-,TGCGCCAGCAGCCAAGAATCCGGGAGGCCCAGCTCCTACAATGAGCAGTTCTTC,CASSQESGRPSSYNEQFF
TRBV28,TRBJ1-2,TRBD1,-,TGTGCCAGCAGTTCCCGGGACAGGGGGCTAGGCTACACCTTC,CASSSRDRGLGYTF
TRBV5-1,TRBJ1-1,TRBD1,few,TGCGCCAGCAGCTGGGACAGGGACACTGAAGCTTTCTTT,CASSWDRDTEAFF
TRBV23-1,TRBJ1-1,-,-,TGCGCCAGCAGTCGCCTTGATAGATTGAACACTGAAGCTTTCTTT,CASSRLDRLNTEAFF
TRBV7-9,TRBJ2-7,-,-,TGTGCCAGCAGCAGGGCTACCTACGAGCAGTACTTC,CASSRATYEQYF
TRBV10-2,TRBJ1-5,-,-,TGCGCCAGCAGTGTTTGGGGCCCGCAGCCCCAGCATTTT,CASSVWGPQPQHF
TRBV3-1/TRBV3-2,TRBJ2-7,-,few,TGTGCCAGCAGCCAAGATCTCCTGGGACTTTCCTACGAGCAGTACTTC,CASSQDLLGLSYEQYF
TRBV5-4,TRBJ2-5,TRBD2,-,TGTGCCAGCAGCTTGGGAGGCGGACTAGCGGGAGACTCCGAGACCCAGTACTTC,CASSLGGGLAGDSETQYF
TRBV6-2/TRBV6-3,TRBJ1-2,-,-,TGTGCCAGCAGTACGGGACGGAACTATGGCTACACCTTC,CASSTGRNYGYTF
TRBV18,TRBJ2-5,-,-,TGTGCCAGCTCACCCCCATCGCAGGAGACCCAGTACTTC,CASSPPSQETQYF
TRBV6-5,TRBJ1-5,TRBD1,-,TGTGCCAGCAACCGGGACAGGGGCACCAATCAGCCCCAGCATTTT,CASNRDRGTNQPQHF
TRBV19,TRBJ2-5,TRBD1,-,TGTGCCAGTAGTCCCCGTAGGGGACAGGGAAGGGAGACCCAGTACTTC,CASSPRRGQGRETQYF
TRBV29-1,TRBJ2-2,TRBD2,-,TGCAGCGCTGAGCGGGAGGGCCGCGGCACCGGGGAGCTGTTTTTT,CSAEREGRGTGELFF
TRBV7-9,TRBJ1-6,-,-,TGTGCCAGCAGCTTAGGGCAGGAGGATTCACCCCTCCACTTT,CASSLGQEDSPLHF
TRBV4-1,TRBJ2-3,-,-,TGCGCCAGCAGCCAAGAGCCCGCTAGCACAGATACGCAGTATTTT,CASSQEPASTDTQYF
TRBV18,TRBJ1-1,TRBD1,-,TGTGCCAGCTCACCAGGGACAGGGGCGATTGAAGCTTTCTTT,CASSPGTGAIEAFF
TRBV9,TRBJ2-2,TRBD2,-,TGTGCCAGCAACAATCTAGCGGGAGGAGCCGGGGAGCTGTTTTTT,CASNNLAGGAGELFF
TRBV18,TRBJ1-2,-,-,TGTGCCAGCTCACCAGGGCAGGGAAACTATGGCTACACCTTC,CASSPGQGNYGYTF
TRBV4-2,TRBJ1-4,-,-,TGTGCCAGCAGCCCTAGGGCGGAGCCTAATGAAAAACTGTTTTTT,CASSPRAEPNEKLFF
TRBV19,TRBJ2-4,TRBD2,-,TGTGCCAGTAGTATAGGGACCGGGAGGGTCAAAAACATTCAGTACTTC,CASSIGTGRVKNIQYF
TRBV19,TRBJ1-3,-,-,TGTGCCAGTAGTCCAGGGACCTCTGGAAACACCATATATTTT,CASSPGTSGNTIYF
TRBV5-1,TRBJ2-4,-,-,TGCGCCAGCAGCTTGGGGGGTTCGGGCATAGCCAAAAACATTCAGTACTTC,CASSLGGSGIAKNIQYF
TRBV6-5,TRBJ2-7,-,-,TGTGCCAGCCGGGCGTCGGGACAAACGTACGAGCAGTACTTC,CASRASGQTYEQYF
TRBV5-8,TRBJ1-1,-,-,TGTGCCAGCAGCTTCAGCAGAGAAGCTTTCTTT,CASSFSREAFF
TRBV6-5,TRBJ2-1,TRBD2,once,TGTGCCAGCGGACTAGCGGGAGGTTACAATGAGCAGTTCTTC,CASGLAGGYNEQFF
TRBV19,TRBJ1-3,-,few,TGTGCCAGTAGCCCAATAGACAGCTCTGGAAACACCATATATTTT,CASSPIDSSGNTIYF
TRBV5-4,TRBJ2-6,-,-,TGTGCCAGCAGCCGTAAGATTGCCAGCTCTGGGGCCAACGTCCTGACTTTC,CASSRKIASSGANVLTF
TRBV19,TRBJ2-7,-,-,TGTGCCAGTGCCGACAAAGGGAGGTCCTACGAGCAGTACTTC,CASADKGRSYEQYF
TRBV7-3,TRBJ2-1,TRBD2,-,TGTGCCAGCAGCGCCACTAGCGGGCCCTACAATGAGCAGTTCTTC,CASSATSGPYNEQFF
TRBV19,TRBJ1-3,-,-,TGTGCCAGTAGTGCTATGGACTGGGGCAACACCATATATTTT,CASSAMDWGNTIYF
TRBV5-4,TRBJ2-5,-,-,TGTGCCAGCAGCTGGGGACAGCGGGAGGAGACCCAGTACTTC,CASSWGQREETQYF
TRBV29-1,TRBJ2-1,TRBD2,-,TGCAGCGGTGCAACTAGCGGGAGGGTTTACAATGAGCAGTTCTTC,CSGATSGRVYNEQFF
TRBV28,TRBJ2-3,-,-,TGTGCCAGCACCTCCTGGGTGGTAGATACGCAGTATTTT,CASTSWVVDTQYF
TRBV6-5,TRBJ1-1,-,-,TGTGCCAGCTCAACGGCGCTAGAGGGAACTGAAGCTTTCTTT,CASSTALEGTEAFF
TRBV27,TRBJ2-7,TRBD1,once,TGTGCCAGCAGTCTCGACAGGGGGTCCTACGAGCAGTACTTC,CASSLDRGSYEQYF
TRBV9,TRBJ2-1,-,-,TGTGCCAGCAGCGTAGGTGGCGGTTCCTACAATGAGCAGTTCTTC,CASSVGGGSYNEQFF
TRBV13,TRBJ2-7,TRBD1,-,TGTGCCAGCAGCCCGATAACAGGGGAGACCTACGAGCAGTACTTC,CASSPITGETYEQYF
TRBV2,TRBJ2-7,TRBD1,-,TGTGCCAGCAGTGAAGGGGACAGGACTAATAAGCAGTACTTC,CASSEGDRTNKQYF
TRBV9,TRBJ2-3,-,-,TGTGCCAGCAGCGCGAGGGGTTCCTCTAGCACAGATACGCAGTATTTT,CASSARGSSSTDTQYF